A selection of T cell receptor beta chains follows, all from one sample in a study of cytotoxic CD8 clonotypes in ibrutinib-treated CLL. TCRdb's table, derived via immunoSEQ multiplex PCR, lists solely in-frame clones and lacks some. The sample holds about 140,000 clones, around 93% seen once. This material consisted of PBMCs, taken after 12 months of ibrutinib treatment. The receptors here all came from a human donor with chronic lymphocytic leukemia. Each CDR3 is given with its conserved first and last residue. D genes are given only for firm matches. Clone size appears in some rows only: once, few, many, or a class for an expanded clone.

TRBV9	-	TRBJ2-1	TRBD2	CASSVAGTRINEQFF	TGTGCCAGCAGCGTAGCGGGGACTAGAATCAATGAGCAGTTCTTC
TRBV19	-	TRBJ1-5	-	CASSSRTAGNQPQHF	TGTGCCAGTAGTTCACGCACGGCGGGCAATCAGCCCCAGCATTTT
TRBV19	-	TRBJ1-1	-	CASIYGRQGMNTEAFF	TGTGCCAGTATATATGGGAGGCAGGGGATGAACACTGAAGCTTTCTTT
TRBV6-5	once	TRBJ2-7	-	CASSYSPTYEQYF	TGTGCCAGCAGTTACTCGCCGACCTACGAGCAGTACTTC
TRBV20-1	few	TRBJ1-1	-	CSALGNTEAFF	TGCAGTGCTTTAGGGAACACTGAAGCTTTCTTT
TRBV29-1	-	TRBJ2-3	TRBD2	CSVEYSGGQTDTQYF	TGCAGCGTTGAATATTCGGGAGGGCAAACAGATACGCAGTATTTT
TRBV6-5	-	TRBJ2-7	-	CASSYSLADAYEQYF	TGTGCCAGCAGTTACTCACTAGCAGACGCTTACGAGCAGTACTTC
TRBV19	-	TRBJ2-3	TRBD1	CASSTRQGAESDTQYF	TGTGCCAGTAGTACCAGACAGGGGGCCGAGTCAGATACGCAGTATTTT
TRBV7-3	-	TRBJ2-3	TRBD2	CASSSASRLAGAPDTQYF	TGTGCCAGCAGCTCCGCATCTCGACTAGCGGGAGCCCCAGATACGCAGTATTTT
TRBV2	-	TRBJ2-1	-	CASSGDSYNEQFF	TGTGCCAGCAGTGGGGACTCCTACAATGAGCAGTTCTTC